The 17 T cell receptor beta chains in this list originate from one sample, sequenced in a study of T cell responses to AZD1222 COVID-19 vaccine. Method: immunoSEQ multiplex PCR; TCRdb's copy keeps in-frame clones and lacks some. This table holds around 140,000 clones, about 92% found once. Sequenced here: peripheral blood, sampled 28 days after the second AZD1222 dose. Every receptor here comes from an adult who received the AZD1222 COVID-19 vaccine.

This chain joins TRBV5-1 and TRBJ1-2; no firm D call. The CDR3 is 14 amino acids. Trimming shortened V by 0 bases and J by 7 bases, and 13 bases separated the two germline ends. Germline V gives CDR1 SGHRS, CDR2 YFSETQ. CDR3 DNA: TGCGCCAGCAGCTTGGCTCAGGTGGACGGTGGCTACACCTTC. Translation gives CASSLAQVDGGYTF.

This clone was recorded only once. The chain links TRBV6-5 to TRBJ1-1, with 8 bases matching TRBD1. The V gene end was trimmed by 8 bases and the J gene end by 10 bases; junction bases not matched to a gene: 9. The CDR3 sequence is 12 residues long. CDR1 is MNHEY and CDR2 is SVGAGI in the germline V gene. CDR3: CASVDRAGIAFF. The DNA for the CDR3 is TGTGCCAGCGTGGACAGGGCAGGGATAGCTTTCTTT.

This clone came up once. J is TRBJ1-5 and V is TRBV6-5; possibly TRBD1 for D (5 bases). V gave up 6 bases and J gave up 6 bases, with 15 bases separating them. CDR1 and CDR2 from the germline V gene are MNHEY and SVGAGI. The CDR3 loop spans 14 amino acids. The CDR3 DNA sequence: TGTGCCAGCAGCTTCGGGGCCGAGGGTCAGCCCCAGCATTTT. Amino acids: CASSFGAEGQPQHF.

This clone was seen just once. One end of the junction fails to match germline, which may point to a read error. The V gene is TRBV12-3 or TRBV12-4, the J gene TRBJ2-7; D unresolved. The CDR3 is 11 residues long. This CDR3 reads CASSSYFRKHF. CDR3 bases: TGTGCCAGCAGTTCGTACTTCCGGAAACACTTC.

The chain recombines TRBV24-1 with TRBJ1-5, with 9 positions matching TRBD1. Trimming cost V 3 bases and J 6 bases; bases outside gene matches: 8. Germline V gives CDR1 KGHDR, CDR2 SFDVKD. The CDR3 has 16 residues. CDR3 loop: CATSDGRTGDRQPQHF. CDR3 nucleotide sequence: TGTGCCACCAGTGATGGCAGGACAGGGGATCGTCAGCCCCAGCATTTT.

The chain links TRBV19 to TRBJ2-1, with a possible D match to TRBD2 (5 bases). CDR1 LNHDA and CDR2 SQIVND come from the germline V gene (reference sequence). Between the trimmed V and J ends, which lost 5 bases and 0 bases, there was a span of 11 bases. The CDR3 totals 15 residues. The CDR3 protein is CASSPAVSSYNEQFF. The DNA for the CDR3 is TGTGCCAGTAGTCCAGCGGTGAGCTCCTACAATGAGCAGTTCTTC.

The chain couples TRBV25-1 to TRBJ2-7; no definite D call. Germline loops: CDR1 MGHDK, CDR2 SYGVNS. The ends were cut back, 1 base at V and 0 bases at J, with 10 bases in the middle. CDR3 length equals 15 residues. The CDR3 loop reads CASSEWGGGSYEQYF. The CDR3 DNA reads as TGTGCCAGCAGTGAATGGGGTGGTGGCTCCTACGAGCAGTACTTC.

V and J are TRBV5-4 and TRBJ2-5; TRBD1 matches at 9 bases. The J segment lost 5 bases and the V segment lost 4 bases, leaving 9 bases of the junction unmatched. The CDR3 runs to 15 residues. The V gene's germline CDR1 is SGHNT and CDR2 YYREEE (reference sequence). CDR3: CASSGKDRGGETQYF. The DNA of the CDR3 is TGTGCCAGCAGCGGTAAAGACAGGGGGGGGGAGACCCAGTACTTC. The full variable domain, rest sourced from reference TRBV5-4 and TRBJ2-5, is ETGVTQSPTHLIKTRGQQVTLRCSSQSGHNTVSWYQQALGQGPQFIFQYYREEENGRGNFPPRFSGLQFPNYSSELNVNALELDDSALYLCASSGKDRGGETQYFGPGTRLLVL.

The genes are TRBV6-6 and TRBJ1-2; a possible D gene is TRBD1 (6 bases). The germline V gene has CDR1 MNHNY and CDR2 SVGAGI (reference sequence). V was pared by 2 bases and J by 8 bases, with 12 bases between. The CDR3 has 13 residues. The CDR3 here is CASSYRDTRGYTF. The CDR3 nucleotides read TGTGCCAGCAGTTACCGGGACACTCGAGGCTACACCTTC.

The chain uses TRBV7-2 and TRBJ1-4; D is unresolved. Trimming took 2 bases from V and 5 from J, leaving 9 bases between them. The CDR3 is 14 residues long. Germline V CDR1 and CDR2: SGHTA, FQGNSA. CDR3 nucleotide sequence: TGTGCCAGCAGCTTATCTCGACTGAATGAAAAACTGTTTTTT. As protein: CASSLSRLNEKLFF.

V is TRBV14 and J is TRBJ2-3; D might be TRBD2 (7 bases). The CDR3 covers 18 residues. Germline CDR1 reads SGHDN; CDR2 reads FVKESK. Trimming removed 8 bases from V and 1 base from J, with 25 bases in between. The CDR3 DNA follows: TGTGCCAGCCCGGGGGGCGAAAAGGGCCCTATGGGCACAGATACGCAGTATTTT. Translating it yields CASPGGEKGPMGTDTQYF.

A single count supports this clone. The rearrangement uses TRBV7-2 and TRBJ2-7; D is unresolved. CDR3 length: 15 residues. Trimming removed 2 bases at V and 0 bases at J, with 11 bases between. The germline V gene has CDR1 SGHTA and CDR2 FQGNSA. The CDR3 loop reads CASSLRPGSSYEQYF. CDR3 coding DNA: TGTGCCAGCAGCTTACGGCCAGGAAGCTCCTACGAGCAGTACTTC.

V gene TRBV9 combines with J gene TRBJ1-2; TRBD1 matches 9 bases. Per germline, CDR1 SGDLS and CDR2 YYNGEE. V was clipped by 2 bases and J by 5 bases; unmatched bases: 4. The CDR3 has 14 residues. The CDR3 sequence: CASSVTGGEYGYTF. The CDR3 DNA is TGTGCCAGCAGCGTCACAGGGGGCGAGTATGGCTACACCTTC.

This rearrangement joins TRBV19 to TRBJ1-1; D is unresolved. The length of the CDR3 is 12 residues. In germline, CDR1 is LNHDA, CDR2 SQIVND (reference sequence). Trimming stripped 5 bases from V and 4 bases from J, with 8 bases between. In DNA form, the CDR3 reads TGTGCCAGTAGTTATGGTTTCACTGAAGCTTTCTTT. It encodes CASSYGFTEAFF. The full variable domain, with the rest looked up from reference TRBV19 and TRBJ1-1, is DGGITQSPKYLFRKEGQNVTLSCEQNLNHDAMYWYRQDPGQGLRLIYYSQIVNDFQKGDIAEGYSVSREKKESFPLTVTSAQKNPTAFYLCASSYGFTEAFFGQGTRLTVV.

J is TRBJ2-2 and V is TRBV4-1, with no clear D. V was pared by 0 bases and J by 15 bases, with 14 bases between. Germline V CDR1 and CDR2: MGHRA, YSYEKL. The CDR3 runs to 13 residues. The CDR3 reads CASSQDPSGRVFF. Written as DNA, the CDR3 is TGCGCCAGCAGCCAAGACCCCTCCGGACGGGTGTTTTTT.

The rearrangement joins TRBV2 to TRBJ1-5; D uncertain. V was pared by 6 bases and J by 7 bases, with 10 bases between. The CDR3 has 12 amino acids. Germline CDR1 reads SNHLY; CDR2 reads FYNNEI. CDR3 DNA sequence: TGTGCCAGCAGGGGCGATTGGCAGCCCCAGCATTTT. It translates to CASRGDWQPQHF. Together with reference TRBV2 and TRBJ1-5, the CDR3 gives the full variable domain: EPEVTQTPSHQVTQMGQEVILRCVPISNHLYFYWYRQILGQKVEFLVSFYNNEISEKSEIFDDQFSVERPDGSNFTLKIRSTKLEDSAMYFCASRGDWQPQHFGDGTRLSIL.

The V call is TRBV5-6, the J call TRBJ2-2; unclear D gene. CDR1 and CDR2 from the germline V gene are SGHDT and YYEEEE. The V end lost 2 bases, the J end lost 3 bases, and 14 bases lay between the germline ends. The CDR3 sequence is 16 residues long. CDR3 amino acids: CASSLIGIGDTGELFF. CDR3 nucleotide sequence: TGTGCCAGCAGCTTAATTGGGATTGGTGACACCGGGGAGCTGTTTTTT.